Shown below are 25 T cell receptor beta chains from a single sample sequenced in a study of OX40 agonist ivuxolimab in advanced cancers. Clones were read by immunoSEQ multiplex PCR, and TCRdb kept only the in-frame ones, dropping some. This table holds approximately 77,000 clones, about nine tenths found once. The sequenced sample was CD4+ or CD8+ T cells sorted from blood, obtained in a trial of the OX40 agonist ivuxolimab. These receptor sequences come from an adult with an advanced solid tumor such as melanoma, head and neck, liver or kidney cancer.

Remarks on this clone: A read error may account for a junction end that differs from germline. This chain uses TRBV19 with TRBJ1-2; 9 bases are shared with TRBD1. The CDR3 totals 13 residues. Germline V CDR1 and CDR2: LNHDA, SQIVND (reference sequence). DNA for the CDR3: TGTGCCAGTAGGATAGGGACAGGGTCTGGCTACACCTTC. Its protein product is CASRIGTGSGYTF.

The gene calls are TRBV7-2 and TRBJ2-2; TRBD2 matches at 8 bases. Germline CDR1 and CDR2: SGHTA and FQGNSA. CDR3 size: 16 residues. The V and J ends lost 4 bases and 4 bases, in that order; junction bases with no gene match: 8. CDR3 amino acids: CASSSYRGGGTGELFF. The CDR3 region has the DNA TGTGCCAGCAGCTCCTACCGGGGGGGCGGCACCGGGGAGCTGTTTTTT.

The rearrangement joins TRBV5-6 to TRBJ2-2, with D perhaps TRBD1 (5 bases). Germline CDR1 is SGHDT and CDR2 is YYEEEE. V gave up 4 bases and J gave up 1 base, with 14 bases separating them. The length of the CDR3 is 16 residues. The CDR3 DNA reads TGTGCCAGCAGCCCTCGGGTGGGGCGGAACACCGGGGAGCTGTTTTTT. This codes for CASSPRVGRNTGELFF. Together with reference TRBV5-6 and TRBJ2-2, the CDR3 gives the full variable domain: DAGVTQSPTHLIKTRGQQVTLRCSPKSGHDTVSWYQQALGQGPQFIFQYYEEEERQRGNFPDRFSGHQFPNYSSELNVNALLLGDSALYLCASSPRVGRNTGELFFGEGSRLTVL.

This clone came up a few times. CDR3 protein: CASSPPDRLNTF. The CDR3 nucleotides read TGTGCCAGCAGTCCCCCGGACAGGCTAAACACCTTC. This chain joins TRBV6-6 and TRBJ1-2; the match to TRBD1 covers 7 bases. V shed 5 bases and J 12 bases; nucleotides not matched to a gene: 9. Germline-derived CDR1 and CDR2 are MNHNY and SVGAGI (reference sequence). The CDR3 consists of 12 residues.

The chain carries TRBV6-5 and TRBJ2-7; TRBD2 aligns across 11 bases. Germline CDR1 MNHEY, CDR2 SVGAGI. Germline trimming cut 6 bases from V and 0 bases from J; bases unmatched to any gene: 7. The CDR3 loop spans 16 amino acids. The CDR3 is CASSYRLAGSSYEQYF. The CDR3, as DNA: TGTGCCAGCAGCTACCGACTAGCGGGGAGCTCCTACGAGCAGTACTTC.

The J gene is TRBJ2-7, the V gene TRBV4-1, with D perhaps matching TRBD1 or TRBD2 (7 bases each). V was clipped by 4 bases and J by 4 bases, with 14 bases between them. CDR3 length: 14 residues. Germline V gene sequence: CDR1 MGHRA, CDR2 YSYEKL. The CDR3 region is CASSLGQGGYEQYF. The CDR3 region has the DNA TGCGCCAGCAGCCTCGGGCAGGGGGGGTACGAGCAGTACTTC.

V usage is TRBV5-8 and J usage is TRBJ2-3, with TRBD2 matching 7 bases. The CDR3 loop spans 15 amino acids. V lost 4 bases to trimming and J lost 2 bases; unmatched junction nucleotides: 7. Germline V gene data show CDR1 as SGHTS and CDR2 as YDEGEE. The CDR3 is CASSRYGGSTDTQYF. The DNA for the CDR3 is TGTGCCAGCAGCCGATACGGGGGGTCCACAGATACGCAGTATTTT.

V is TRBV5-1 and J is TRBJ2-3; 7 bases fit TRBD2. The CDR3 has 13 residues. The germline V gene has CDR1 SGHRS and CDR2 YFSETQ. Trimming at V came to 7 bases and at J to 3 bases, leaving 5 bases not matched to a gene. The CDR3 region is CASGWRGTDTQYF. Here the CDR3 DNA reads TGCGCCAGCGGGTGGCGGGGGACAGATACGCAGTATTTT.

The chain uses TRBV5-8 and TRBJ2-5; 9 bases fit TRBD2. The J segment lost 7 bases and the V segment lost 1 base, leaving 5 bases of the junction unmatched. The CDR3 has 14 amino acids. Germline loops: CDR1 SGHTS, CDR2 YDEGEE. This CDR3 reads CASSLSGGSRTQYF. The CDR3 DNA follows: TGTGCCAGCAGCTTGAGCGGGGGGAGTCGGACCCAGTACTTC.

The CDR3 coding sequence is TGTGCCAGCAGTTACTCGAACAGGGGATGGAGCGGGGAGCTGTTTTTT. Its protein product is CASSYSNRGWSGELFF. The J gene is TRBJ2-2, the V gene TRBV6-6; TRBD1 aligns across 7 bases. J was trimmed by 7 bases and V by 0 bases; bases with no gene match: 8. The CDR3 length is 16 residues. Germline V gene sequence: CDR1 MNHNY, CDR2 SVGAGI (reference sequence).

V usage is TRBV29-1 and J usage is TRBJ2-1; D might be TRBD2 (7 bases). The germline V and J ends were trimmed by 7 bases and 8 bases, with 15 bases remaining between them. The length of the CDR3 is 12 residues. CDR1 is SQVTM and CDR2 is ANQGSEA in the germline V gene. In nucleotides, the CDR3 is TGCAGCGCTTCGGGGGGCAGCGATGAGCAGTTCTTC. The encoded protein is CSASGGSDEQFF.

V and J are TRBV15 and TRBJ2-1; 12 bases agree with TRBD2. Trimming at V came to 5 bases and at J to 8 bases, leaving 7 bases not matched to a gene. Germline values: CDR1 LNHNV, CDR2 YYDKDF (reference sequence). The CDR3 length is 15 residues. This chain's CDR3 is CATSRRLAGVDEQFF. The CDR3 DNA follows: TGTGCCACCAGCCGCAGACTAGCGGGAGTTGATGAGCAGTTCTTC. Looking up the rest from reference TRBV15 and TRBJ2-1 gives the full variable domain: DAMVIQNPRYQVTQFGKPVTLSCSQTLNHNVMYWYQQKSSQAPKLLFHYYDKDFNNEADTPDNFQSRRPNTSFCFLDIRSPGLGDTAMYLCATSRRLAGVDEQFFGPGTRLTVL.

The chain links TRBV28 to TRBJ2-7; 7 positions agree with TRBD1. CDR1 and CDR2 from the germline V gene are MDHEN and SYDVKM. The CDR3 loop spans 11 amino acids. Written as DNA, the CDR3 is TGTGGGACAGGCCCCACCTACGAGCAGTACTTC. Translation gives CGTGPTYEQYF.

The chain uses TRBV13 and TRBJ2-7; no clear D. The CDR3 totals 11 residues. V lost 5 bases to trimming and J lost 2 bases, with 4 bases between them. Germline V lookup: CDR1 PRHDT, CDR2 FYEKMQ (reference sequence). CDR3 amino acids: CASSLAYEQYF. The CDR3 DNA reads TGTGCCAGCAGCCTAGCCTACGAGCAGTACTTC.

V is TRBV2 and J is TRBJ2-7; 7 bases agree with TRBD2. In germline, CDR1 is SNHLY, CDR2 FYNNEI. J was trimmed by 3 bases and V by 2 bases; bases with no gene match: 22. CDR3 length equals 20 residues. The CDR3 spells CASSEPRRGEASRRYYEQYF. In nucleotides, the CDR3 is TGTGCCAGCAGTGAACCCAGACGGGGGGAAGCCTCCCGAAGATACTACGAGCAGTACTTC.

The genes are TRBV11-3 and TRBJ2-3, with 7 bases aligning to TRBD2. This CDR3 spans 15 amino acids. Germline V lookup: CDR1 SGHNT, CDR2 YENEEA. J gave up 5 bases and V 4 bases, and 9 bases lay outside the gene matches. The CDR3 loop is CASSYAVAGGDTQYF. CDR3 sequence (DNA): TGTGCCAGCAGCTATGCGGTAGCGGGTGGAGATACGCAGTATTTT.

This clone showed up just once. The V gene is TRBV12-2, the J gene TRBJ2-1; the D segment call TRBD2 is taken from the table without a DNA check. TRBV12-2 is an annotated pseudogene. CDR3 length: 16 amino acids. The CDR3 nucleotides are TGTGCAAGTCGCACTAGCGGGAGGGCCTCCTACAATGAGCAGTTCTTC. This codes for CASRTSGRASYNEQFF.

The chain employs TRBV5-8 and TRBJ2-3; TRBD2 is a possible D gene (5 bases). The CDR3 extends over 14 amino acids. Trimming cost V 0 bases and J 5 bases, with 10 bases left between them. CDR1 is SGHTS, CDR2 YDEGEE, per germline. CDR3 region: CASSLGGSGDTQYF. The CDR3 DNA reads as TGTGCCAGCAGCTTGGGAGGGTCCGGAGATACGCAGTATTTT. The full variable domain, with the rest looked up from reference TRBV5-8 and TRBJ2-3, is EAGVTQSPTHLIKTRGQQATLRCSPISGHTSVYWYQQALGLGLQFLLWYDEGEERNRGNFPPRFSGRQFPNYSSELNVNALELEDSALYLCASSLGGSGDTQYFGPGTRLTVL.

The genes are TRBV25-1 and TRBJ2-7; D gene ambiguous. V dropped 2 bases and J dropped 4 bases, with 6 bases sitting between them. The germline CDR1 and CDR2 sequences are MGHDK and SYGVNS. This CDR3 comprises 12 residues. CDR3 DNA: TGTGCCAGCAGTGAACAAGCATACGAGCAGTACTTC. Encoded protein: CASSEQAYEQYF.

This clone appeared a single time. The J gene is TRBJ2-3, the V gene TRBV27; D is tentatively TRBD1 or TRBD2 (5 bases each). There are 16 residues in the CDR3. V lost 4 bases to trimming and J lost 2 bases, with 16 bases between them. The V gene's germline CDR1 is MNHEY and CDR2 SMNVEV (reference sequence). CDR3 coding DNA: TGTGCCAGCAGTTCCGGGGCCCACATATACACAGATACGCAGTATTTT. It encodes CASSSGAHIYTDTQYF.

Turning to this clone: The same CDR3 is also encoded by other DNA sequences in this sample. J is TRBJ2-3 and V is TRBV27; unclear D gene. Trimming stripped 5 bases from V and 2 bases from J, with 5 bases between. The CDR3 loop spans 12 amino acids. CDR1 and CDR2 (germline): MNHEY, SMNVEV (reference sequence). CDR3 loop: CASSPTTDTQYF. The CDR3 nucleotides read TGTGCCAGCAGTCCGACCACAGATACGCAGTATTTT.

V gene TRBV19 combines with J gene TRBJ2-1; possible D gene TRBD1, 6 bases. The CDR3 is made up of 13 amino acids. Germline V lookup: CDR1 LNHDA, CDR2 SQIVND (reference sequence). Trimming stripped 5 bases from V and 6 bases from J, with 11 bases between. The CDR3 protein is CASSWGQVNEQFF. In DNA, the CDR3 is TGTGCCAGTAGTTGGGGGCAGGTCAATGAGCAGTTCTTC.

This CDR3 is CASSPPGLRGVGEAFF. The CDR3 DNA reads as TGTGCCAGCTCACCACCGGGACTCAGGGGAGTCGGTGAAGCTTTCTTT. The rearrangement links TRBV18 to TRBJ1-1; perhaps TRBD1 as D (6 bases). V was trimmed by 0 bases and J by 7 bases, leaving 18 bases between them. This CDR3 comprises 16 residues. The germline CDR1 and CDR2 sequences are KGHSH and LQKENI.

This clone was seen once. V usage is TRBV2 and J usage is TRBJ2-3, with D perhaps TRBD1 (6 bases). The V end was cut by 6 bases, the J end by 1 base, with 14 bases between. The CDR3 totals 15 residues. Germline CDR1 reads SNHLY; CDR2 reads FYNNEI. CDR3 nucleotides: TGTGCCAGCAGGGGGGACAATTCCCGCACAGATACGCAGTATTTT. Translation gives CASRGDNSRTDTQYF.

The genes are TRBV27 and TRBJ1-2; D gene unclear. Germline assignment: CDR1 MNHEY and CDR2 SMNVEV (reference sequence). CDR3 length: 14 residues. Trimming removed 5 bases from V and 2 bases from J, with 12 bases in between. In DNA form, the CDR3 reads TGTGCCAGCAGTCTCTCCGGGAAAAACTATGGCTACACCTTC. It encodes CASSLSGKNYGYTF.